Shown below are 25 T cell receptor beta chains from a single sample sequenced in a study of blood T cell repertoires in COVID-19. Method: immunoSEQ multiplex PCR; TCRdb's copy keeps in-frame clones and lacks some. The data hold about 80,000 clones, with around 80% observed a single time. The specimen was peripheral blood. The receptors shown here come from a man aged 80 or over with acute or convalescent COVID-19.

The CDR3 protein is CASSPRTSGAETQYF. CDR3 DNA sequence: TGTGCCAGCAGCCCCCGGACTAGCGGGGCAGAGACCCAGTACTTC. The chain is built from TRBV11-3 and TRBJ2-5, with 12 bases matching TRBD2. Germline values: CDR1 SGHNT, CDR2 YENEEA. The CDR3 is made up of 15 amino acids. J gave up 4 bases and V 5 bases, and 5 bases lay outside the gene matches.

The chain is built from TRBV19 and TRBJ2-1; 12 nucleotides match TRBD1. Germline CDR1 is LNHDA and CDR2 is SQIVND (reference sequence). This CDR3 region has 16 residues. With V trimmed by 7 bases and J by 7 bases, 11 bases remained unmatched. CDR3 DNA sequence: TGTGCCAGTACCATAACCGGGACAGGGGGCATGAATGAGCAGTTCTTC. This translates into CASTITGTGGMNEQFF.

The CDR3 DNA sequence: TGTGCCAGCAGCGTAGGGACTAGCGGAGGAGAGACCCAGTACTTC. Its protein is CASSVGTSGGETQYF. V gene TRBV9 combines with J gene TRBJ2-5; 10 positions agree with TRBD2. The CDR3 is made up of 15 amino acids. The junction had 3 bases not matched to a gene; V was cut back by 0 bases and J by 4 bases. CDR1 is SGDLS and CDR2 is YYNGEE in the germline V gene.

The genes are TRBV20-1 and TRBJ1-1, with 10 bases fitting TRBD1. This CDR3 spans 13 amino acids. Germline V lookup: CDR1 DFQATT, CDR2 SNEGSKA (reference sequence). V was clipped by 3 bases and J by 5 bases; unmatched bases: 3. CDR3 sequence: CSASRDRGTEAFF. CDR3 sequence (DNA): TGCAGTGCTAGTAGGGACAGGGGAACTGAAGCTTTCTTT.

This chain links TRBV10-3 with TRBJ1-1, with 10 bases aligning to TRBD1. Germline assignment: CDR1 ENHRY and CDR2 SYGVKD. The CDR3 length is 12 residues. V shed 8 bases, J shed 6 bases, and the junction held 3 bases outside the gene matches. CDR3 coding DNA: TGTGCCATCGGGGACAGGGGCCCTGAAGCTTTCTTT. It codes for CAIGDRGPEAFF.

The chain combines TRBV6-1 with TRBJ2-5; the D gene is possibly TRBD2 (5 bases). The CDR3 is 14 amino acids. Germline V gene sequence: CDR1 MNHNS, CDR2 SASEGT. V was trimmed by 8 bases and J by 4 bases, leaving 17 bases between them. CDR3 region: CASARGPGIETQYF. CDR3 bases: TGTGCCAGCGCTCGAGGACCGGGGATAGAGACCCAGTACTTC.

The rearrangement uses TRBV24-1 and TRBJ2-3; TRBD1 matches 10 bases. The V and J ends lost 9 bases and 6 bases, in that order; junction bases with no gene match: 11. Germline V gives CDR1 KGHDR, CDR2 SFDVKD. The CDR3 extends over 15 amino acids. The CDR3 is CATSPGQGLGDTQYF. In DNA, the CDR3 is TGTGCCACCTCGCCGGGACAGGGGCTAGGTGATACGCAGTATTTT.

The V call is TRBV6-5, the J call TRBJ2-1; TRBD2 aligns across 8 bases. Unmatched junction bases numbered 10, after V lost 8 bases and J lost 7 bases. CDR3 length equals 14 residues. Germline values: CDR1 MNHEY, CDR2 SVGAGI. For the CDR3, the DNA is TGTGCCAGCTCCGTAGCGGGAAGGCGGAATGAGCAGTTCTTC. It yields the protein CASSVAGRRNEQFF.

The CDR3 sequence is CASRLKGTGTYSNTEAFF. The CDR3 DNA sequence: TGTGCAAGTCGCTTAAAAGGGACAGGGACCTATTCGAACACTGAAGCTTTCTTT. The chain links TRBV12-2 to TRBJ1-1; the table's D gene call, TRBD1, was not cross checked with the DNA. TRBV12-2 is reported as a pseudogene. The CDR3 sequence is 18 residues long.

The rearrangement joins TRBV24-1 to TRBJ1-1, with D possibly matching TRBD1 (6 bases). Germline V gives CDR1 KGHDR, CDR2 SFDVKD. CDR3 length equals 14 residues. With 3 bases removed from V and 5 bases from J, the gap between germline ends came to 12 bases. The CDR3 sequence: CATSDRDTGTEAFF. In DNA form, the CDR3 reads TGTGCCACCAGTGATAGGGACACGGGAACTGAAGCTTTCTTT.

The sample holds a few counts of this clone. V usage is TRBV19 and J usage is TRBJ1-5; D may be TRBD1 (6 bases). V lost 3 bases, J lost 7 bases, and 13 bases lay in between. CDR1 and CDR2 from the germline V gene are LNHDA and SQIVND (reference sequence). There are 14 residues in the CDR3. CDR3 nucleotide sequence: TGTGCCAGTAGTATGGGGGAGGGGGGACAGCCCCAGCATTTT. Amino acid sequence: CASSMGEGGQPQHF.

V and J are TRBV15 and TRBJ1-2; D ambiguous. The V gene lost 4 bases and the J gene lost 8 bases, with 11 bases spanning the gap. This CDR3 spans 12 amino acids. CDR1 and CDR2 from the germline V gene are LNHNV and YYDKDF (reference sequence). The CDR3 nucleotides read TGTGCCACCAGCACCCGTTATTTCGGCTACACCTTC. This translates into CATSTRYFGYTF.

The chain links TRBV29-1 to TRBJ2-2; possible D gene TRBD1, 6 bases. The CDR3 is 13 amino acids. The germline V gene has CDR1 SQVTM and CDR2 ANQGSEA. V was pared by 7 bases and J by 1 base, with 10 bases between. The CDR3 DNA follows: TGCAGCGGAAAGACAGGGAACACCGGGGAGCTGTTTTTT. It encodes CSGKTGNTGELFF.

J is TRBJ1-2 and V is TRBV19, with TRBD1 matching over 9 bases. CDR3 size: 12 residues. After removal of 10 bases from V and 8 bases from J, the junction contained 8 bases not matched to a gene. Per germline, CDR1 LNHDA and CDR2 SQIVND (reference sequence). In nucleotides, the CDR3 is TGTGCCAACCCGACAGGGGGTCGGGGCTACACCTTC. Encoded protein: CANPTGGRGYTF.

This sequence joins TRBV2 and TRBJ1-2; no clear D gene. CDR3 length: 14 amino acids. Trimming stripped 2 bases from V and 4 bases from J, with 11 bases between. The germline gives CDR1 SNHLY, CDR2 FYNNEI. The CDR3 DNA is TGTGCCAGCAGTGAAAAGGAGCAGAGCTATGGCTACACCTTC. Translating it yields CASSEKEQSYGYTF.

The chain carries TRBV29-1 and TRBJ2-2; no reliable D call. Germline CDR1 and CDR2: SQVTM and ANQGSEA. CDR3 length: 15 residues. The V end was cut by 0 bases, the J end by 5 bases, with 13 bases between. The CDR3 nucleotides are TGCAGCGTTGAAGATCACAGCCCCCTAACCGGGGAGCTGTTTTTT. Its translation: CSVEDHSPLTGELFF.

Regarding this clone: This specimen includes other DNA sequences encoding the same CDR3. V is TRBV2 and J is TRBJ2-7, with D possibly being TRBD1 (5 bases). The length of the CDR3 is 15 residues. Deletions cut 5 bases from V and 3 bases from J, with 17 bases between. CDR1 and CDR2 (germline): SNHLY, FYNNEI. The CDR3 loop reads CASSLKGQGGYEQYF. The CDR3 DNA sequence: TGTGCCAGCAGTCTCAAAGGGCAGGGTGGCTACGAGCAGTACTTC.

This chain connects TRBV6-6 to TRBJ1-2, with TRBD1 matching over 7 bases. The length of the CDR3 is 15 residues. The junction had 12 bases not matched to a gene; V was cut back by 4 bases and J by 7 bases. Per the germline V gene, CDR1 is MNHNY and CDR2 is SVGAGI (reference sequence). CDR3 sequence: CASSSPTGMVRGYTF. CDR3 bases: TGTGCCAGCAGTTCGCCGACAGGGATGGTGCGTGGCTACACCTTC.

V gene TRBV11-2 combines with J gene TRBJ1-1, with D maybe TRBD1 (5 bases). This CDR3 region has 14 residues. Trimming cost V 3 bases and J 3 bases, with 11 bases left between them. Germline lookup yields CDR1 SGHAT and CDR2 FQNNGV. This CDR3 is CASSFRQLDTEAFF. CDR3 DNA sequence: TGTGCCAGCAGCTTCAGACAGCTCGACACTGAAGCTTTCTTT.

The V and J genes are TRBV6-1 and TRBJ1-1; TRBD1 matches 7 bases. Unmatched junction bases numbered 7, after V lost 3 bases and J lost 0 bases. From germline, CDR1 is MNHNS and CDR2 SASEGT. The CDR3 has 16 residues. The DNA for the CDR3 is TGTGCCAGCAGTGAGATGGACAGGCTGTTGAACACTGAAGCTTTCTTT. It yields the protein CASSEMDRLLNTEAFF.

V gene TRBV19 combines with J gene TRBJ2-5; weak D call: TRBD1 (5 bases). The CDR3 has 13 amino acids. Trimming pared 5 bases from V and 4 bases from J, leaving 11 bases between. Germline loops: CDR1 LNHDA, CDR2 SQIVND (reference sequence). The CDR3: CASSLRTLETQYF. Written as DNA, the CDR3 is TGTGCCAGTAGTCTCCGGACATTAGAGACCCAGTACTTC.

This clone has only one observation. This CDR3 reads CASSFREDQPQHF. In nucleotides, the CDR3 is TGTGCCAGCAGCTTTCGTGAGGATCAGCCCCAGCATTTT. This chain joins TRBV5-8 and TRBJ1-5, with D hard to call. Trimming removed 2 bases at V and 5 bases at J, with 8 bases between. The germline V gene encodes CDR1 SGHTS and CDR2 YDEGEE. This CDR3 is built from 13 residues.

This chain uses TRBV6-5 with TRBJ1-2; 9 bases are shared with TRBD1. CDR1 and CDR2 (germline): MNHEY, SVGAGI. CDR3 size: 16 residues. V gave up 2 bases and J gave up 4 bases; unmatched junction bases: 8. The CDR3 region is CASSYTTGTGLYGYTF. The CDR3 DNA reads TGTGCCAGCAGTTACACCACCGGGACAGGGCTCTATGGCTACACCTTC.

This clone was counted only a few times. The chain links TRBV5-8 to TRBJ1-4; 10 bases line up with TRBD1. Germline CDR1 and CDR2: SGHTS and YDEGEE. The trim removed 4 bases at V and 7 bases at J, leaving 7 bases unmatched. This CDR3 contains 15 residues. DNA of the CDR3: TGTGCCAGCAGCGGGACAGGGGTACTATTTGAAAAACTGTTTTTT. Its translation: CASSGTGVLFEKLFF.

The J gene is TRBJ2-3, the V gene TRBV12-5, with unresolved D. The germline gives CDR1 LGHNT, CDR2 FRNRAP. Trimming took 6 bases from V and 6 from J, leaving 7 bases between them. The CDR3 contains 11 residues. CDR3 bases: TGTGCTAGTGGCCTCAGGGATACGCAGTATTTT. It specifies CASGLRDTQYF.